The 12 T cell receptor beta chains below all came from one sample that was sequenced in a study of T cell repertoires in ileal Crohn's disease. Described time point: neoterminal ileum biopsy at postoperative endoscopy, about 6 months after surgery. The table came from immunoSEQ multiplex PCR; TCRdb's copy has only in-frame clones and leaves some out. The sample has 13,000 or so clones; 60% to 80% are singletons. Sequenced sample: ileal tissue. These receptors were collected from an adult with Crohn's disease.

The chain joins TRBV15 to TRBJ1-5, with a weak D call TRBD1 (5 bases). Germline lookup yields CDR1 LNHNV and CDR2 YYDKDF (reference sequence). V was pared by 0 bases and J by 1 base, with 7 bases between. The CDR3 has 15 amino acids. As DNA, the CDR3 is TGTGCCACCAGCAGAGATCGACAGAGCAATCAGCCCCAGCATTTT. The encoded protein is CATSRDRQSNQPQHF.

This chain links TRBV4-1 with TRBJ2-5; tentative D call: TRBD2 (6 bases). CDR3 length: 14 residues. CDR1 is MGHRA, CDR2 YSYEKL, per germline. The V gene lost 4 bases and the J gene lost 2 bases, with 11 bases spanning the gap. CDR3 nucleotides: TGCGCCAGCAGCCGACCTGGGACTCAAGAGACCCAGTACTTC. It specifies CASSRPGTQETQYF.

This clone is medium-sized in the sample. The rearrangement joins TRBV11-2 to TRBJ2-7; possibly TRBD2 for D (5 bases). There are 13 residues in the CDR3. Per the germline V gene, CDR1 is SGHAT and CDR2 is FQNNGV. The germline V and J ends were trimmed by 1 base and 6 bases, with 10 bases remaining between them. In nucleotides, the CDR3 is TGTGCCAGCAGCTTAGTTGAGGGTATCGAGCAGTACTTC. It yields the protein CASSLVEGIEQYF.

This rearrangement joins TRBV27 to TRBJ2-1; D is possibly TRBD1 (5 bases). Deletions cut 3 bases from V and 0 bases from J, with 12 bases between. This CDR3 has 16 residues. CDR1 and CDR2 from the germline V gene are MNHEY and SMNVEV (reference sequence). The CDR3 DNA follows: TGTGCCAGCAGTTTCGCCGGACAAAGCTCCTACAATGAGCAGTTCTTC. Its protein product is CASSFAGQSSYNEQFF.

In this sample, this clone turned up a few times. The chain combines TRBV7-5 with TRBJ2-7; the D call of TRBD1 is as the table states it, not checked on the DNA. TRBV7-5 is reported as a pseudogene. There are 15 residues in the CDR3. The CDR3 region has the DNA TGTGTCAGAAGCTTTCGGGACAGGGGCTTCTACGAGCAGTACTTC. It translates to CVRSFRDRGFYEQYF.

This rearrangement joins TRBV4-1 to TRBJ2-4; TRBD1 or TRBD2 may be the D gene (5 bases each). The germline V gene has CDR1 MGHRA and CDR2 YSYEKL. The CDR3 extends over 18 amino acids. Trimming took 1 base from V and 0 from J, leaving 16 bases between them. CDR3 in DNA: TGCGCCAGCAGCCAAGCTTGGGGACCTGATCTAGCCAAAAACATTCAGTACTTC. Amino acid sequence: CASSQAWGPDLAKNIQYF.

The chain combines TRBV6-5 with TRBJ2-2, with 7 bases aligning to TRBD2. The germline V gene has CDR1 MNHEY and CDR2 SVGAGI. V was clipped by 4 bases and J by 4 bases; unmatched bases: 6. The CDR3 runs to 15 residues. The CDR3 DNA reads TGTGCCAGCAGTTTTTGGGGGGGGAGCACCGGGGAGCTGTTTTTT. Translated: CASSFWGGSTGELFF.

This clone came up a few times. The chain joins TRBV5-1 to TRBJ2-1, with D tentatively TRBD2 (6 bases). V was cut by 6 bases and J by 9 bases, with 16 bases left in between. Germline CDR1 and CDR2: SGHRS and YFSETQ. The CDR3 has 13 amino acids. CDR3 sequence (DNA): TGCGCCAGCATGCTGACTAGTCAAGGTGAGCAGTTCTTC. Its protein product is CASMLTSQGEQFF.

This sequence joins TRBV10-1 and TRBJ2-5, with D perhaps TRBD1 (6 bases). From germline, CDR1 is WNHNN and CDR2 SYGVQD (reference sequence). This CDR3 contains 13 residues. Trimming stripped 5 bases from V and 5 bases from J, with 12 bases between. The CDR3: CASSLPGEETQYF. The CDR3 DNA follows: TGCGCCAGCAGTTTACCAGGGGAGGAGACCCAGTACTTC.

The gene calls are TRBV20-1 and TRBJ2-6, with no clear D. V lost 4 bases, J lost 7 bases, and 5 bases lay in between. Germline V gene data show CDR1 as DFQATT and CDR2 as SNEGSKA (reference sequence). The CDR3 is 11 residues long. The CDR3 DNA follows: TGCAGTGCTATCGGAGCCAACGTCCTGACTTTC. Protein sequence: CSAIGANVLTF.

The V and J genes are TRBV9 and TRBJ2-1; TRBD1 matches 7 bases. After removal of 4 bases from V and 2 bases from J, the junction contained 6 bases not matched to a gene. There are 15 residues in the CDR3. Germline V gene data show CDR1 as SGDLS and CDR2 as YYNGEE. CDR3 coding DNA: TGTGCCAGCAGCTCCCGGGACAGAACCTACAATGAGCAGTTCTTC. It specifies CASSSRDRTYNEQFF.

The CDR3 loop reads CASSQFGSGNTIYF. CDR3 coding DNA: TGTGCCAGCTCTCAATTCGGCTCTGGAAACACCATATATTTT. V gene TRBV6-5 combines with J gene TRBJ1-3, with no clear D. CDR1 is MNHEY and CDR2 is SVGAGI in the germline V gene. The V gene lost 8 bases and the J gene lost 0 bases, with 11 bases spanning the gap. There are 14 residues in the CDR3.